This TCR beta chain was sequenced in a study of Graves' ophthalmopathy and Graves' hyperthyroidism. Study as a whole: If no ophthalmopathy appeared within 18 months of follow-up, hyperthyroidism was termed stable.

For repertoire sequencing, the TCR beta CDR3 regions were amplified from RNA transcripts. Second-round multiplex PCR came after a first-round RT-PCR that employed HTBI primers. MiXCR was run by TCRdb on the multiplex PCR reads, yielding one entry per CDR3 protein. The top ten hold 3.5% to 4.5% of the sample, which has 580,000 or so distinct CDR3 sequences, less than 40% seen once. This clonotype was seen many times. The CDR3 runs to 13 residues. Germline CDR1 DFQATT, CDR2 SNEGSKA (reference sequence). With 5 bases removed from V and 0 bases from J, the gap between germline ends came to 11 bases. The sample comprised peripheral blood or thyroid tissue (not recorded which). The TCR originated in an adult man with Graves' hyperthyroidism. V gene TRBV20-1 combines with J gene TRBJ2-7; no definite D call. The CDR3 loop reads CSALEESSYEQYF. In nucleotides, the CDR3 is TGCAGTGCTCTAGAGGAATCCTCCTACGAGCAGTACTTC.